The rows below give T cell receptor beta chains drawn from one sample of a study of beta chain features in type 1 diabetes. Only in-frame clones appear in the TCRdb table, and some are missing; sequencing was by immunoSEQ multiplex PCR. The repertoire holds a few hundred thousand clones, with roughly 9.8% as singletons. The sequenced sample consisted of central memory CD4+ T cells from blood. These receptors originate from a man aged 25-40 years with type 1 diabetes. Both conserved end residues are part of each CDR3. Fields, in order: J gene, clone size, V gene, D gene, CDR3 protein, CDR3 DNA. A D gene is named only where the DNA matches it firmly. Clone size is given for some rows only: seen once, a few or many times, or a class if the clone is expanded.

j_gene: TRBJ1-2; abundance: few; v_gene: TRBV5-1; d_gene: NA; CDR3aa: CASSRPDNYGYTF; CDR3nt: TGCGCCAGCAGCCGCCCGGATAACTATGGCTACACCTTC
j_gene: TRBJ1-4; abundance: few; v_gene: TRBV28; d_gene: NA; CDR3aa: CASSIVGRTNEKLFF; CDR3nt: TGTGCCAGCAGTATCGTTGGACGGACTAATGAAAAACTGTTTTTT
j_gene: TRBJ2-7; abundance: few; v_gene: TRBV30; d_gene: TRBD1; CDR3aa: CAWSARQGTYEQYF; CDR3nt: TGTGCCTGGAGTGCCCGACAGGGGACCTACGAGCAGTACTTC
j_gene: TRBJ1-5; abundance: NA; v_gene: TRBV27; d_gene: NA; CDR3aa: CASSLAGGQPQHF; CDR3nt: TGTGCCAGCAGTTTAGCGGGAGGTCAGCCCCAGCATTTT
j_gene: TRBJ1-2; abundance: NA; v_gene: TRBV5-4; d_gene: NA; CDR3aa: CASSSLDLKGGYTF; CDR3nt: TGTGCCAGCAGCTCCCTGGACCTTAAGGGTGGCTACACCTTC
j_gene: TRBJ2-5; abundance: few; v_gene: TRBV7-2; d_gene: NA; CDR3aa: CASRDDGETQYF; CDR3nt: TGTGCCAGCAGGGATGACGGAGAGACCCAGTACTTC
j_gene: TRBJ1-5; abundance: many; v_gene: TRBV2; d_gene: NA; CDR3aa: CASTGGNRNQPQHF; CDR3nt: TGTGCCAGCACTGGGGGGAATAGAAATCAGCCCCAGCATTTT
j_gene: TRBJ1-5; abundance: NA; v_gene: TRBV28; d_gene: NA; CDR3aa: CASQGGNQPQHF; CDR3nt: TGTGCCTCCCAAGGGGGCAATCAGCCCCAGCATTTT
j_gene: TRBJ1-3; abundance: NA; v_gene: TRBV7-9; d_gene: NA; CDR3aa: CASSLELNGNTIYF; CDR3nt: TGTGCCAGCAGCTTAGAATTGAATGGAAACACCATATATTTT
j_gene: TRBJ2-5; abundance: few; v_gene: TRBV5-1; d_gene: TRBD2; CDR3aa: CASSLGTAGGQETQYF; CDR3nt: TGCGCCAGCAGCTTGGGAACAGCGGGAGGTCAAGAGACCCAGTACTTC
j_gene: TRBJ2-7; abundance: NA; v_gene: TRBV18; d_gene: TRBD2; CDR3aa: CASSQLAGGSGEQYF; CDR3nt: TGTGCCAGCTCACAACTAGCGGGAGGGTCCGGGGAGCAGTACTTC
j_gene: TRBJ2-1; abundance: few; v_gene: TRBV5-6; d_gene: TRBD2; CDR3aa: CASSLARLAGQDNEQFF; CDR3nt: TGTGCCAGCAGCTTAGCGAGACTAGCGGGTCAGGACAATGAGCAGTTCTTC
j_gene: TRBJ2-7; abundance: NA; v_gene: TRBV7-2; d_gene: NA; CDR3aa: CASSPSGFYEQYF; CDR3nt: TGTGCCAGCAGCCCGAGCGGGTTCTACGAGCAGTACTTC
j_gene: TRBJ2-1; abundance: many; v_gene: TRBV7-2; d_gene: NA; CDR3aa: CASSLVSNDYNEQFF; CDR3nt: TGTGCCAGCAGCTTGGTTAGTAACGACTACAATGAGCAGTTCTTC
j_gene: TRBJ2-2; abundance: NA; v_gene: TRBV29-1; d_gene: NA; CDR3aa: CSVGSSGELFF; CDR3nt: TGCAGCGTTGGATCTTCCGGGGAGCTGTTTTTT
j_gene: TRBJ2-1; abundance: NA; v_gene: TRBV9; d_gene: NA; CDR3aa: CASSVTMGDEQFF; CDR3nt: TGTGCCAGCAGCGTAACTATGGGGGATGAGCAGTTCTTC
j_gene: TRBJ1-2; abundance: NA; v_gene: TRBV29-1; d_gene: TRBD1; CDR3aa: CSVGTGANYGYTF; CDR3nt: TGCAGCGTCGGTACAGGGGCTAACTATGGCTACACCTTC
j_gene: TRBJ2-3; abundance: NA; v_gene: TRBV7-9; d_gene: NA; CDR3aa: CASSFPGGTQYF; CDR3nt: TGTGCCAGCAGCTTCCCCGGGGGTACGCAGTATTTT
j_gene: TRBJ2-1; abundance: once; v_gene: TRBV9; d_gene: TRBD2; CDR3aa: CASSVGGLAGDEQFF; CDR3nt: TGTGCCAGCAGCGTAGGGGGACTAGCGGGCGATGAGCAGTTCTTC
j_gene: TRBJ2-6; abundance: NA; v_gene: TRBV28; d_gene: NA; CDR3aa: CASSLYLLATASSGANVLTF; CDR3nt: TGTGCCAGCAGTTTGTACCTTTTAGCGACGGCAAGCTCTGGGGCCAACGTCCTGACTTTC
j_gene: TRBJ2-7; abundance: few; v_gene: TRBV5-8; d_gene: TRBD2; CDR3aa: CASSFPGLAYEQYF; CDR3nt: TGTGCCAGCAGCTTCCCGGGACTAGCATACGAGCAGTACTTC
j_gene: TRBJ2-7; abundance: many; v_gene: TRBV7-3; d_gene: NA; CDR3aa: CASSLTPDYEQYF; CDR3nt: TGTGCCAGCAGCTTAACCCCCGACTACGAGCAGTACTTC
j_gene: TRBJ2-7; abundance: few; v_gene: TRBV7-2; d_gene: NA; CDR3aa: CASSPFSYEQYF; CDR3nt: TGTGCCAGCAGTCCTTTTTCCTACGAGCAGTACTTC
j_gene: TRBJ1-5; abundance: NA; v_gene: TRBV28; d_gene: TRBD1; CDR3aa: CASSWGTGTGQPQHF; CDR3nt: TGTGCCAGCAGTTGGGGGACAGGGACGGGTCAGCCCCAGCATTTT
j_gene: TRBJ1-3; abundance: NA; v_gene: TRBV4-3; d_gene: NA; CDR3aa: CASSQDTGNTIYF; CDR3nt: TGCGCCAGCAGCCAAGATACTGGAAACACCATATATTTT
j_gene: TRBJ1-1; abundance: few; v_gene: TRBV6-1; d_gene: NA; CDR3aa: CASSPRLNTEAFF; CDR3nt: TGTGCCAGCAGTCCGCGACTGAACACTGAAGCTTTCTTT
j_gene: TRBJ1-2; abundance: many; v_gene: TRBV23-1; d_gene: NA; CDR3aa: CASSHLPEGKRCGYGYTF; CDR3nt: TGCGCCAGCAGTCATCTCCCTGAGGGGAAACGATGTGGCTATGGCTACACCTTC
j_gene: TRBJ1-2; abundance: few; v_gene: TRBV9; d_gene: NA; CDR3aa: CASSRGQETAYGYTF; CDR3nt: TGTGCCAGCAGTCGGGGCCAGGAGACGGCCTATGGCTACACCTTC
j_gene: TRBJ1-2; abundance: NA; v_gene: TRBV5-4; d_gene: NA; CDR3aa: CASSFPDSRDGYTF; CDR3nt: TGTGCCAGCAGCTTCCCCGACTCGAGGGATGGCTACACCTTC
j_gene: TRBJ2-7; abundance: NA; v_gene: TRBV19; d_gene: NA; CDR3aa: CATTSIDSGSYEQYF; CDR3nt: TGTGCCACCACCTCCATCGACAGTGGATCCTACGAGCAGTACTTC
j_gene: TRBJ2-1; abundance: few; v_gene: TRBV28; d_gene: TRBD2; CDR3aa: CASSFLGLVSNEQFF; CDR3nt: TGTGCCAGCAGTTTTTTGGGACTAGTATCCAATGAGCAGTTCTTC
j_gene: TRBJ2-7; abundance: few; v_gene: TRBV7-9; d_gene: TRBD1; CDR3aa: CASSPQGVEQYF; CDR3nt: TGTGCCAGCAGCCCCCAGGGGGTCGAGCAGTACTTC
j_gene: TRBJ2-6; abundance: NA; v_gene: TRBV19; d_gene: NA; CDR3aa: CASSIFLWDSLIASGANVLTF; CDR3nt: TGTGCCAGTAGTATCTTTCTCTGGGACTCCTTAATAGCGTCTGGGGCCAACGTCCTGACTTTC
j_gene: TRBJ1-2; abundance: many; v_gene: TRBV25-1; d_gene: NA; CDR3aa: CASTQDYYGYTF; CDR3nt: TGTGCCAGCACACAGGATTACTATGGCTACACCTTC
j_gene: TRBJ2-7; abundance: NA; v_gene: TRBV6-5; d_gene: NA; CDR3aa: CASRDNYEQYF; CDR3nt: TGTGCCAGCAGGGACAACTACGAGCAGTACTTC
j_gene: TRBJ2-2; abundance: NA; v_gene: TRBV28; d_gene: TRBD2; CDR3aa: CASSFPGLAKYAGELFF; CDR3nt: TGTGCCAGCAGTTTCCCCGGACTAGCGAAATATGCCGGGGAGCTGTTTTTT
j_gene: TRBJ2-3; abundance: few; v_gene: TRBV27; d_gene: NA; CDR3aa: CASSWGSLDTQYF; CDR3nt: TGTGCCAGCAGTTGGGGTAGTTTGGATACGCAGTATTTT
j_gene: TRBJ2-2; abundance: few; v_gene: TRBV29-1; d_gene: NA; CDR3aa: CSVRGAGELFF; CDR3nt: TGCAGCGTTAGAGGGGCCGGGGAGCTGTTTTTT
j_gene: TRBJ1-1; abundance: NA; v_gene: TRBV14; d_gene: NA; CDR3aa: CASSQVGHRHTEAFF; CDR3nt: TGTGCCAGCAGCCAAGTGGGACACCGCCACACTGAAGCTTTCTTT
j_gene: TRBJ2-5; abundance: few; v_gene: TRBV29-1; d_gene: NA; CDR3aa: CSARRGLGETQYF; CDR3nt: TGCAGCGCCAGAAGGGGTTTGGGGGAGACCCAGTACTTC
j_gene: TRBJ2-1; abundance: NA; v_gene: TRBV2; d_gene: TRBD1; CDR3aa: CASSWDRVSYNEQFF; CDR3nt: TGTGCCAGCAGTTGGGACAGGGTATCCTACAATGAGCAGTTCTTC
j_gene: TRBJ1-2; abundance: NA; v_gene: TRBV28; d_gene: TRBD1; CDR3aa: CASSLPQGDRSGYTF; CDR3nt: TGTGCCAGCAGTTTACCCCAAGGGGACAGGAGCGGCTACACCTTC
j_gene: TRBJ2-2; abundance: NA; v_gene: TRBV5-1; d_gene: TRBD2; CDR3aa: CASSRLAGATGELFF; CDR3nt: TGCGCCAGCAGCAGACTAGCGGGAGCTACCGGGGAGCTGTTTTTT
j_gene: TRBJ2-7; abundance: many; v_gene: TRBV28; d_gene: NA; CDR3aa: CASISSIPPLYEQYF; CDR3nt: TGTGCCAGCATCAGTTCTATTCCCCCCCTCTACGAGCAGTACTTC
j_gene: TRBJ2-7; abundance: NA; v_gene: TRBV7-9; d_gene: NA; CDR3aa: CASSLGQGFYEQYF; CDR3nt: TGTGCCAGCAGCTTAGGGCAGGGGTTCTACGAGCAGTACTTC
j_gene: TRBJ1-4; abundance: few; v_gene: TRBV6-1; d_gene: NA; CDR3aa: CASSDPGTDEKLFF; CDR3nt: TGTGCCAGCAGTGACCCAGGGACGGATGAAAAACTGTTTTTT
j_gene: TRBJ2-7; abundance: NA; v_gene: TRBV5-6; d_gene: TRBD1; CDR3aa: CASQNRGGSYEQYF; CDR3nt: TGTGCCAGCCAAAACAGGGGCGGTTCCTACGAGCAGTACTTC
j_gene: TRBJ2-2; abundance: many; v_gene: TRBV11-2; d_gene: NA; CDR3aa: CASSPGKVSAGHGELFF; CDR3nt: TGTGCCAGCAGCCCGGGGAAAGTTTCCGCGGGCCACGGGGAGCTGTTTTTT
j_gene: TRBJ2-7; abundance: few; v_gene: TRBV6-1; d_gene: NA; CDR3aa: CASKVILSTYEQYF; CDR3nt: TGTGCCAGCAAAGTTATACTGAGTACCTACGAGCAGTACTTC
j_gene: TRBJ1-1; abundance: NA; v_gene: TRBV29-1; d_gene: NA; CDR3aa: CSVGSGALNTEAFF; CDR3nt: TGCAGCGTTGGATCAGGGGCCTTGAACACTGAAGCTTTCTTT
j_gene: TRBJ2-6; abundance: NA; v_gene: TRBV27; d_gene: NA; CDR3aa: CASSPTVSAGANVLTF; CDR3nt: TGTGCCAGCAGTCCGACAGTATCGGCTGGGGCCAACGTCCTGACTTTC
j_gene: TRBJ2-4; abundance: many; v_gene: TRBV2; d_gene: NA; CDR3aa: CASRLEGGNIQYF; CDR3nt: TGTGCCAGCAGGCTCGAGGGAGGAAACATTCAGTACTTC
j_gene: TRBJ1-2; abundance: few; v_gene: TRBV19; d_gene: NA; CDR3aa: CASSPSGGYGYTF; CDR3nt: TGTGCCAGTAGCCCCTCGGGGGGTTATGGCTACACCTTC
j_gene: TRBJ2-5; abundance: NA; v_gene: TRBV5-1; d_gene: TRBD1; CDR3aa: CASSLGGQGAGETQYF; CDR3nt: TGCGCCAGCAGCTTGGGAGGACAGGGGGCTGGGGAGACCCAGTACTTC
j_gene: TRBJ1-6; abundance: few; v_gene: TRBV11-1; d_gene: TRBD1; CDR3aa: CASSMSPTGRDSPLHF; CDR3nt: TGTGCCAGCAGCATGAGTCCGACAGGGCGCGATTCACCCCTCCACTTT